This T cell receptor (beta chain) was identified during a study of PD-1 blockade in mismatch repair-deficient tumors. The repertoire was sequenced with immunoSEQ multiplex PCR; TCRdb's copy has only in-frame clones and lacks some. The sample carries about 110,000 clones, about 83% recorded once. V was pared by 2 bases and J by 10 bases, with 10 bases between. The V gene's germline CDR1 is SGHNT and CDR2 YYREEE (reference sequence). The CDR3 runs to 12 residues. The receptor comes from an adult with mismatch repair-deficient cancer. Material: peripheral blood, obtained just over 59 weeks after starting pembrolizumab. The V and J genes are TRBV5-4 and TRBJ2-1; D unclear. CDR3 DNA: TGTGCCAGCAGCTTAGGAGAAAGGGAGCAGTTCTTC. It yields the protein CASSLGEREQFF.